Below are 26 T cell receptor beta chains sequenced from a single sample in a study of Graves' ophthalmopathy and Graves' hyperthyroidism. Beta-chain TCR CDR3 regions were amplified from RNA transcripts. Investigators did first-round RT-PCR with HTBI primers, then second-round multiplex PCR. TCRdb ran MiXCR on the multiplex PCR reads and lists one entry per CDR3 protein. This table holds almost 750,000 distinct CDR3 sequences, roughly two fifths found once. The source material was peripheral blood. The receptor source for this set is an adult man with Graves' ophthalmopathy.

This chain uses TRBV5-4 with TRBJ2-3; D possibly uses TRBD1 or TRBD2 (5 bases each). Trimming shortened V by 4 bases and J by 9 bases, and 15 bases separated the two germline ends. The CDR3 totals 13 residues. Germline V gene data show CDR1 as SGHNT and CDR2 as YYREEE (reference sequence). CDR3 sequence reads: CASSGTGGSTQYF. CDR3 in DNA: TGTGCCAGCAGCGGAACAGGAGGCTCGACGCAGTATTTT. Full variable domain (outside the CDR3, taken from reference TRBV5-4 and TRBJ2-3): ETGVTQSPTHLIKTRGQQVTLRCSSQSGHNTVSWYQQALGQGPQFIFQYYREEENGRGNFPPRFSGLQFPNYSSELNVNALELDDSALYLCASSGTGGSTQYFGPGTRLTVL.

This clonotype was found once. The gene calls are TRBV25-1 and TRBJ1-1; no clear D gene. This CDR3 has 12 residues. The V end lost 11 bases, the J end lost 2 bases, and 12 bases lay between the germline ends. CDR1 is MGHDK and CDR2 is SYGVNS in the germline V gene. CDR3 bases: TGTGCCTGCTTACAGATTAACACTGAAGCTTTCTTT. As protein: CACLQINTEAFF.

CDR3 region: CAISAQKEAFF. Written as DNA, the CDR3 is TGTGCCATCAGTGCGCAGAAGGAAGCTTTCTTT. This sequence joins TRBV10-3 and TRBJ1-1, with no clear D. Trimming took off 4 bases at V and 8 bases at J, with 8 bases between the two ends. CDR3 length: 11 residues. Germline V gives CDR1 ENHRY, CDR2 SYGVKD.

This clonotype occurred a few times. V gene TRBV10-3 combines with J gene TRBJ2-5; D uncertain. This CDR3 is 10 amino acids long. Germline V gives CDR1 ENHRY, CDR2 SYGVKD. The germline V and J ends were trimmed by 4 bases and 7 bases, with 4 bases remaining between them. CDR3 loop: CAISAGTQYF. The CDR3 DNA reads TGTGCCATCAGTGCCGGGACCCAGTACTTC.

For this clonotype: Being one base from a much bigger clone, this may be a read error. V and J are TRBV19 and TRBJ1-1, with 8 bases that match TRBD1. CDR3 size: 12 residues. Germline lookup yields CDR1 LNHDA and CDR2 SQIVND (reference sequence). The CDR3 here is CASKQGVREALF. The CDR3 DNA follows: TGTGCCAGTAAACAGGGGGTGAGGGAAGCTCTCTTT.

V and J are TRBV10-3 and TRBJ1-5; 9 bases are shared with TRBD1. Trimming cost V 6 bases and J 7 bases; bases outside gene matches: 4. Per germline, CDR1 ENHRY and CDR2 SYGVKD. The length of the CDR3 is 13 residues. The CDR3 DNA reads as TGTGCCATCAGCCCGACAGGGGGACAGCCCCAGCATTTT. Its translation: CAISPTGGQPQHF.

This clonotype occurred a few times. The CDR3 bases are TGTGCCAGCAGTAAGAAACAGGGGTCTAATTCACCCCTCCACTTT. Its protein is CASSKKQGSNSPLHF. The chain couples TRBV5-8 to TRBJ1-6; 7 positions agree with TRBD1. CDR1 and CDR2 from the germline V gene are SGHTS and YDEGEE. The V gene end was trimmed by 5 bases and the J gene end by 6 bases; junction bases not matched to a gene: 8. The CDR3 extends over 15 amino acids.

V usage is TRBV10-3 and J usage is TRBJ1-1, with D possibly matching TRBD1 (6 bases). Trimming pared 5 bases from V and 8 bases from J, leaving 18 bases between. CDR3 size: 14 residues. CDR1 and CDR2 (germline): ENHRY, SYGVKD. CDR3 in DNA: TGTGCCATCAGTTACGGGACAACCACCAGAGAAGCTTTCTTT. Residues: CAISYGTTTREAFF.

CDR3 sequence: CASSKGTYTDTQYF. The CDR3, as DNA: TGCGCCAGCAGCAAAGGGACCTACACAGATACGCAGTATTTT. The chain has TRBV5-1 and TRBJ2-3, with D perhaps being TRBD1 or TRBD2 (5 bases each). V was cut by 4 bases and J by 2 bases, with 11 bases left in between. The CDR3 is 14 amino acids. Per germline, CDR1 SGHRS and CDR2 YFSETQ.

This clonotype was observed a few times. The rearrangement links TRBV7-6 to TRBJ2-2; 13 positions agree with TRBD2. Germline trimming cut 4 bases from V and 6 bases from J; bases unmatched to any gene: 8. The germline V gene has CDR1 SGHVS and CDR2 FNYEAQ. The length of the CDR3 is 17 residues. CDR3 in DNA: TGTGCCAGCAGCTCCGGGACTAGCGGGGACAGTTCCGGGGAGCTGTTTTTT. As protein: CASSSGTSGDSSGELFF.

The chain employs TRBV29-1 and TRBJ1-1; tentatively, D is TRBD1 (6 bases). The germline V gene encodes CDR1 SQVTM and CDR2 ANQGSEA. The CDR3 extends over 13 amino acids. Trimming removed 7 bases from V and 0 bases from J, with 12 bases in between. CDR3 sequence reads: CSARDIMNTEAFF. In nucleotides, the CDR3 is TGCAGCGCGAGGGACATTATGAACACTGAAGCTTTCTTT.

On this clonotype: An end of the junction differs from the germline gene, which may be a read error. The chain links TRBV7-9 to TRBJ2-6; perhaps TRBD2 as D (7 bases). This CDR3 contains 15 residues. CDR1 and CDR2 (germline): SEHNR, FQNEAQ (reference sequence). The CDR3 bases are TGTGCCAGCAGCTTCGGGGGGCTTGGGGCCAACGCCCTGACTTTC. It encodes CASSFGGLGANALTF.

Concerning this clonotype itself: A much larger clonotype is one base distant, so this may be a read error. The chain combines TRBV10-3 with TRBJ1-2; no reliable D call. Germline V gene data show CDR1 as ENHRY and CDR2 as SYGVKD. V was cut by 3 bases and J by 4 bases, with 15 bases left in between. CDR3 length: 15 residues. CDR3 in amino acids: CAISEAPGATYGYTF. Written as DNA, the CDR3 is TGTGCCATCAGTGAAGCTCCCGGTGCGACCTATGGCTACACCTTC.

In this sample, this clonotype turned up a few times. The chain is built from TRBV7-9 and TRBJ1-4; 10 nucleotides agree with TRBD1. Germline CDR1 SEHNR, CDR2 FQNEAQ (reference sequence). The V segment lost 3 bases and the J segment 8 bases; nucleotides outside the gene matches: 6. This CDR3 spans 15 amino acids. The CDR3 DNA follows: TGTGCCAGCAGCTTTGCCGGGACAGGGGAAGAAAAACTGTTTTTT. It is translated as CASSFAGTGEEKLFF.

This clonotype appeared once. Since a much larger clone is just one base distant, this may be a read error. The chain carries TRBV2 and TRBJ1-4, with D perhaps matching TRBD1 (5 bases). Trimming cost V 8 bases and J 4 bases, with 8 bases left between them. Germline lookup yields CDR1 SNHLY and CDR2 FYNNEI. This CDR3 comprises 12 residues. CDR3 residues: CASGGNNEKLFF. The CDR3 DNA follows: TGTGCCAGCGGGGGGAATAATGAAAAACTGTTTTTT.

CDR3 protein: CASSYRGKNSPLHF. In DNA form, the CDR3 reads TGTGCCAGCAGTTACAGGGGGAAGAATTCACCCCTCCACTTT. V is TRBV6-5 and J is TRBJ1-6, with D perhaps TRBD1 (6 bases). From germline, CDR1 is MNHEY and CDR2 SVGAGI. With 2 bases removed from V and 7 bases from J, the gap between germline ends came to 9 bases. CDR3 length equals 14 residues.

Regarding this clonotype: Just one base apart from a much larger clone, this may be a read error. This chain uses TRBV24-1 with TRBJ2-5; D unresolved. The CDR3 is 15 residues long. CDR1 and CDR2 from the germline V gene are KGHDR and SFDVKD. Trimming pared 4 bases from V and 4 bases from J, leaving 15 bases between. The CDR3 DNA is TGTGCCACCAGTGAGTCGACTGGCGTCGGAGAGACCCAGTACTTC. Translated, it gives CATSESTGVGETQYF.

This clonotype was counted a few times. This rearrangement joins TRBV9 to TRBJ2-2, with 11 bases that match TRBD1. This CDR3 contains 16 residues. CDR1 and CDR2 from the germline V gene are SGDLS and YYNGEE. After removal of 0 bases from V and 5 bases from J, the junction contained 3 bases not matched to a gene. The CDR3 DNA follows: TGTGCCAGCAGCGTAGAAGGGACAGGGGGGACCGGGGAGCTGTTTTTT. Amino acid sequence: CASSVEGTGGTGELFF.

This chain links TRBV19 with TRBJ2-5, with D possibly being TRBD1 (5 bases). Matching the DNA end better, TRBJ2-7 makes the J call doubtful. The CDR3 consists of 13 residues. Germline V lookup: CDR1 LNHDA, CDR2 SQIVND (reference sequence). The DNA of the CDR3 is TGTGCCAGTGCCTTTCAGGGATCCTACGAGCAGTACTTC. Amino acid sequence: CASAFQGSYEQYF.

This clonotype has just a few counts. Here the CDR3 DNA reads TGTGCCAGCAGTTTATGGGGGAAACGGACTGAAGCTTTCTTT. It translates to CASSLWGKRTEAFF. The chain employs TRBV5-4 and TRBJ1-1, with D perhaps matching TRBD1 (5 bases). V lost 5 bases and J 5 bases, leaving 16 bases between the germline ends. The CDR3 contains 14 residues. Per germline, CDR1 SGHNT and CDR2 YYREEE (reference sequence).

The chain couples TRBV11-2 to TRBJ2-5; D is perhaps TRBD2 (5 bases). The J call is in doubt because the DNA end fits TRBJ2-1 better. The germline gives CDR1 SGHAT, CDR2 FQNNGV. The CDR3 runs to 13 residues. The CDR3 loop reads CASSHALRETQFF. In nucleotides, the CDR3 is TGTGCCAGCAGCCACGCTCTAAGGGAGACCCAGTTCTTC.

Notes on this clonotype: One base away lies a much larger clone, so this may be a sequencing read error. The genes are TRBV14 and TRBJ2-7; the D is unclear. This CDR3 contains 14 residues. Germline assignment: CDR1 SGHDN and CDR2 FVKESK. The V end lost 6 bases, the J end lost 1 base, and 13 bases lay between the germline ends. The DNA of the CDR3 is TGTGCCAGCAGGCCACCGGGCTTATCCTACGAGCAGTACTTC. Translating gives CASRPPGLSYEQYF.

There are a few counts of this clonotype. This rearrangement joins TRBV20-1 to TRBJ2-5; 9 bases fit TRBD1. Looked up from germline, CDR1 is DFQATT and CDR2 is SNEGSKA (reference sequence). The junction had 6 bases not matched to a gene; V was cut back by 5 bases and J by 5 bases. The CDR3 consists of 13 residues. The CDR3 region is CSAEQGARETQYF. The CDR3 DNA sequence: TGCAGTGCTGAACAGGGGGCTCGGGAGACCCAGTACTTC.

In nucleotides, the CDR3 is TGCAGCCATCGGGGGGCTGTACAGCCCCAGCATTTT. Translation: CSHRGAVQPQHF. This chain uses TRBV29-1 with TRBJ1-5; D perhaps matches TRBD1 (6 bases). The germline gives CDR1 SQVTM, CDR2 ANQGSEA. This CDR3 comprises 12 residues. V shed 8 bases and J shed 7 bases, with 15 bases lying between them.

This clonotype appeared a few times. The J gene is TRBJ2-5, the V gene TRBV12-3 or TRBV12-4; the match to TRBD1 covers 11 bases. The CDR3 has 14 residues. After removal of 7 bases from V and 6 bases from J, the junction contained 7 bases not matched to a gene. CDR3 sequence: CASMPGQGDQTQYF. CDR3 nucleotides: TGTGCCAGCATGCCGGGACAGGGGGACCAGACCCAGTACTTC.

This clonotype was seen at least ten times. The CDR3 DNA reads TGCGCCAGCAAGTGGGGGGCGTCTAATGAAAAACTGTTTTTT. It translates to CASKWGASNEKLFF. V is TRBV10-2 and J is TRBJ1-4; TRBD1 might be the D (6 bases). Germline lookup yields CDR1 WSHSY and CDR2 SAAADI. V lost 7 bases and J 3 bases, leaving 12 bases between the germline ends. The CDR3 sequence is 14 residues long.